This TCR beta chain is drawn from a study of HIV-infected patients and healthy controls. cDNA was made from about 500 ng RNA using alpha and beta constant primers. Each of the alpha and beta chains got its own library through chain-specific third strand synthesis with indices. A single record per CDR3 protein comes from TCRdb applying MiXCR to the 5' RACE reads. This table holds 4,000 to 4,500 distinct CDR3 sequences, roughly 14% found once. This clonotype was observed at least ten times. No cell fractionation was done, so the repertoire covers all unsorted peripheral blood T cells. The germline CDR1 and CDR2 sequences are KGHSH and LQKENI. This CDR3 is 18 amino acids long. Trimming took 3 bases from V and 3 from J, leaving 18 bases between them.

The sequencing here drew on blood, taken before antiretroviral therapy. The receptor's source is an adult with HIV infection. J is TRBJ1-6 and V is TRBV18; D is ambiguous. The DNA for the CDR3 is TGTGCCAGCTCACCGCTCCCGGGCAGTTCGGACTATAATTCACCCCTCCACTTT. It yields the protein CASSPLPGSSDYNSPLHF.